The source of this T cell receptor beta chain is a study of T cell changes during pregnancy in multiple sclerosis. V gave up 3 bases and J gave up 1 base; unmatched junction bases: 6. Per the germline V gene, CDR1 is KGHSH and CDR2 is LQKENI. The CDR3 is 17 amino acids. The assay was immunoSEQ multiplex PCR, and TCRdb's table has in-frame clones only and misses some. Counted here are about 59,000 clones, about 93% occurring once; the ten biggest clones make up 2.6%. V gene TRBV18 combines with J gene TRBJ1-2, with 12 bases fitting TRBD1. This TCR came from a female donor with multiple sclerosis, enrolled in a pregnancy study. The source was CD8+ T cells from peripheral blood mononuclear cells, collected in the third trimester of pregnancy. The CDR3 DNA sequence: TGTGCCAGCTCACCTGGGACAGGGGGCGGAGGTAACTATGGCTACACCTTC. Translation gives CASSPGTGGGGNYGYTF.